Shown below are 17 T cell receptor beta chains from a single sample sequenced in a study of CD8+CD57+ T cells in acquired aplastic anemia (dated by TCRdb to 2016 to 2018). Expansion of CD8+CD57+ cells had been shown by flow cytometry in the patients chosen for sequencing. Sequenced on an Illumina HiSeq 2000. TCR beta VDJ combination and CDR3 sequence profiling used genomic DNA as the template. TCRdb trimmed the raw reads at Q25, called clones with MiXCR and kept productive beta chains. When rows share a CDR3 protein, they turn into one entry using the most common DNA and genes. This sample holds approximately 160,000 distinct CDR3 sequences; less than 50% were observed only once. The ten largest clonotypes hold about 2.9% of the sample. The source material was sorted CD4+, CD8+, or CD8+CD57+ T cells (not recorded which) from PBMCs. The receptors originated from a human donor with aplastic anemia.

The chain employs TRBV19 and TRBJ1-1; possible D gene TRBD1, 6 bases. CDR3 length: 13 residues. Trimming removed 8 bases at V and 1 base at J, with 11 bases between. Germline V gene data show CDR1 as LNHDA and CDR2 as SQIVND (reference sequence). In nucleotides, the CDR3 is TGTGCCAGTGGTGACAGGAGGAACACTGAAGCTTTCTTT. This gives the protein CASGDRRNTEAFF.

This clonotype was detected many times. The rearrangement uses TRBV5-1 and TRBJ2-5; the D gene could be TRBD1 or TRBD2 (6 bases each). Germline CDR1 reads SGHRS; CDR2 reads YFSETQ. This CDR3 region has 15 residues. Trimming removed 2 bases from V and 4 bases from J, with 15 bases in between. The CDR3 here is CASSLGGKVGETQYF. The CDR3 DNA is TGCGCCAGCAGCTTAGGGGGGAAAGTGGGAGAGACCCAGTACTTC.

This clonotype has a single count. The chain joins TRBV11-1 to TRBJ1-6; possibly TRBD1 for D (5 bases). The CDR3 is made up of 16 amino acids. Trimming took 6 bases from V and 9 from J, leaving 21 bases between them. Germline loops: CDR1 SGHAT, CDR2 FQDESV (reference sequence). Here the CDR3 reads CASSVVGRGLVSPLHF. In DNA form, the CDR3 reads TGTGCCAGCAGTGTCGTGGGGCGGGGGTTGGTTTCACCCCTCCACTTT.

There are many counts of this clonotype. The gene calls are TRBV28 and TRBJ2-7; 11 bases are a match to TRBD1. Germline loops: CDR1 MDHEN, CDR2 SYDVKM. J gave up 6 bases and V 8 bases, and 12 bases lay outside the gene matches. This CDR3 contains 15 residues. The CDR3 DNA reads TGTGCCAGCGCGTACCCGGGACAGGGGGAACTCGAGCAGTACTTC. Protein: CASAYPGQGELEQYF.

In the case of this clonotype: At one boundary the junction diverges from the germline segment, which might be a read error. V is TRBV27 and J is TRBJ2-1, with D possibly TRBD2 on 7 matching bases. There are 14 residues in the CDR3. Germline CDR1 and CDR2: MNHEY and SMNVEV (reference sequence). CDR3 sequence (DNA): TGTGCCTGCAGTTCACGGGGGGACATCGATGAGCAGTTCTTC. The encoded protein is CACSSRGDIDEQFF.

This clonotype was seen only once. The chain has TRBV29-1 and TRBJ1-2; TRBD1 matches 8 bases. Germline V gene sequence: CDR1 SQVTM, CDR2 ANQGSEA. Unmatched junction bases numbered 8, after V lost 6 bases and J lost 5 bases. The CDR3 has 13 residues. This CDR3 is CSVVGTGGYGYTF. The CDR3 DNA follows: TGCAGCGTCGTCGGGACAGGCGGATATGGCTACACCTTC.

Turning to this clonotype: Since the CDR3 does not end with the conserved phenylalanine or tryptophan, this likely comes from a read error. The CDR3 DNA is TGTGCCAGCAGCCCCGTTCGGCACCAAGAGACCCAGTACCTC. It yields the protein CASSPVRHQETQYL. J is TRBJ2-5 and V is TRBV7-2; D is unclear. Trimming removed 5 bases from V and 0 bases from J, with 10 bases in between. Germline V gives CDR1 SGHTA, CDR2 FQGNSA. The CDR3 runs to 14 residues.

V is TRBV20-1 and J is TRBJ1-5; no firm D call. V lost 1 base to trimming and J lost 5 bases, with 18 bases between them. The germline V gene has CDR1 DFQATT and CDR2 SNEGSKA (reference sequence). This CDR3 is built from 16 residues. CDR3 amino acids: CSARAKAGAPDQPQHF. CDR3 nucleotides: TGCAGTGCTAGAGCTAAGGCAGGCGCCCCGGATCAGCCCCAGCATTTT.

This clonotype occurred a few times. V is TRBV10-3 and J is TRBJ2-5; 11 nucleotides agree with TRBD2. The CDR3 is 15 residues long. Germline V gives CDR1 ENHRY, CDR2 SYGVKD. The V segment lost 10 bases and the J segment 4 bases; nucleotides outside the gene matches: 11. The CDR3 region has the DNA TGTGCCAGCTCACCACTAGCGGGAGTAAGAGAGACCCAGTACTTC. Protein sequence: CASSPLAGVRETQYF.

This chain links TRBV4-1 with TRBJ2-7; D remains unclear. V was shortened by 1 base and J by 6 bases, with 19 bases between the two germline ends. Germline CDR1 is MGHRA and CDR2 is YSYEKL. This CDR3 region has 16 residues. The CDR3 region is CASSQVDMVVFGEQYF. CDR3 sequence (DNA): TGCGCCAGCAGCCAAGTCGACATGGTCGTTTTCGGCGAGCAGTACTTC.

The V and J genes are TRBV19 and TRBJ2-1; 7 nucleotides agree with TRBD1. From germline, CDR1 is LNHDA and CDR2 SQIVND (reference sequence). The CDR3 extends over 15 amino acids. The junction had 4 bases not matched to a gene; V was cut back by 3 bases and J by 2 bases. The CDR3, as DNA: TGTGCCAGTAGTATCGGACAGGAGGCCTACAATGAGCAGTTCTTC. Amino acids: CASSIGQEAYNEQFF.

Turning to this clonotype: With a much larger clone just one base away, this may be a read error. The chain carries TRBV3-1 and TRBJ2-5; 8 bases agree with TRBD1. Germline V gene sequence: CDR1 LGHDT, CDR2 YNNKEL (reference sequence). Trimming removed 4 bases from V and 4 bases from J; junction bases left unmatched: 5. This CDR3 contains 14 residues. CDR3 sequence (DNA): TGTGCCAGCAGCCGTAACGACAGGGGAGAGACCCAGTACTTC. Its translation: CASSRNDRGETQYF.

This clonotype was recorded many times. The chain joins TRBV19 to TRBJ1-5, with D tentatively TRBD1 (6 bases). Trimming took 7 bases from V and 4 from J, leaving 14 bases between them. This CDR3 has 14 residues. Germline CDR1 reads LNHDA; CDR2 reads SQIVND (reference sequence). The CDR3 bases are TGTGCCAGTACCCCAGGACAGACGAATCAGCCCCAGCATTTT. Its translation: CASTPGQTNQPQHF.

This chain joins TRBV19 and TRBJ1-2; no definite D call. CDR1 and CDR2 from the germline V gene are LNHDA and SQIVND (reference sequence). The V and J ends lost 7 bases and 0 bases respectively, with 18 bases between them. The CDR3 has 16 residues. CDR3 sequence reads: CASNTGGRRTNYGYTF. CDR3 nucleotides: TGTGCCAGTAACACCGGAGGTCGGCGCACTAACTATGGCTACACCTTC. Variable domain in full (rest from reference TRBV19 and TRBJ1-2): DGGITQSPKYLFRKEGQNVTLSCEQNLNHDAMYWYRQDPGQGLRLIYYSQIVNDFQKGDIAEGYSVSREKKESFPLTVTSAQKNPTAFYLCASNTGGRRTNYGYTFGSGTRLTVV.

This clonotype was seen a few times. The CDR3 coding sequence is TGTGCCAGCTCACCACCGGGACAGGTGTTTCAAGCTTTCTTT. Translated: CASSPPGQVFQAFF. V usage is TRBV18 and J usage is TRBJ1-1; 8 nucleotides match TRBD1. Germline assignment: CDR1 KGHSH and CDR2 LQKENI. The CDR3 contains 14 residues. V shed 0 bases, J shed 9 bases, and the junction held 6 bases outside the gene matches. The full variable domain, completed using reference TRBV18 and TRBJ1-1, is NAGVMQNPRHLVRRRGQEARLRCSPMKGHSHVYWYRQLPEEGLKFMVYLQKENIIDESGMPKERFSAEFPKEGPSILRIQQVVRGDSAAYFCASSPPGQVFQAFFGQGTRLTVV.

This clonotype was recorded at least ten times. The chain joins TRBV5-1 to TRBJ2-5; 8 nucleotides match TRBD2. Looked up from germline, CDR1 is SGHRS and CDR2 is YFSETQ. The CDR3 runs to 15 residues. V trimming: 2 bases; J trimming: 4 bases; junction bases outside the gene matches: 7. DNA of the CDR3: TGCGCCAGCAGCTTTGGAGCGGGGGCGGGAGAGACCCAGTACTTC. Protein: CASSFGAGAGETQYF.

This clonotype was seen many times. The chain has TRBV6-5 and TRBJ1-1, with unresolved D. The germline gives CDR1 MNHEY, CDR2 SVGAGI. Trimming left V 0 bases short and J 4 bases short, with 15 bases between. The CDR3 totals 16 residues. The CDR3 bases are TGTGCCAGCAGTTACTCTACGGGTACTTTGACCACTGAAGCTTTCTTT. Translating it yields CASSYSTGTLTTEAFF.